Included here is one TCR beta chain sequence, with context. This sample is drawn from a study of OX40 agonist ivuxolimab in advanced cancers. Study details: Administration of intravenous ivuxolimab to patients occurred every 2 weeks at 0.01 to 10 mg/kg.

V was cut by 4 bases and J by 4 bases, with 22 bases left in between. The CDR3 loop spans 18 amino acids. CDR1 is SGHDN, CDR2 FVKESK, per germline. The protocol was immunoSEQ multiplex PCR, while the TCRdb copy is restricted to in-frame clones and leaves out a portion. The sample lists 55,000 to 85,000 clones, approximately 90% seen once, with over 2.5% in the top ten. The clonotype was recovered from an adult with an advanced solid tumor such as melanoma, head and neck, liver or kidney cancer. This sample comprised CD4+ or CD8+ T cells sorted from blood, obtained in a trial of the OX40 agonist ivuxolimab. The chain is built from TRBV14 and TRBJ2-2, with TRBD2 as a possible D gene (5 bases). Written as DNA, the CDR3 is TGTGCCAGCAGCCCCTCCTTTGTTCGGGAAATTGTCACCGGGGAGCTGTTTTTT. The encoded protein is CASSPSFVREIVTGELFF.